A selection of T cell receptor beta chains follows, all from one sample in a study of CD8+ T cells in alopecia areata. Clones were sequenced by immunoSEQ multiplex PCR, and TCRdb holds only the in-frame ones, with some missing. The sample lists some 95,000 clones; nearly 45% were seen once. What was sequenced was CD4+ T cells sorted from blood. The receptors stem from a human donor with alopecia areata. Each CDR3 is given with its conserved first and last residue. The D gene is left open where the match is weak. Clone size is not always given. Where it is, it says once, few, many or a class for expanded clones.

d_call	v_call	j_call	clone_size	cdr3_aa	cdr3_nt
NA	TRBV29-1	TRBJ2-1	few	CSVGTLNNEQFF	TGCAGCGTGGGGACTCTGAACAATGAGCAGTTCTTC
NA	TRBV29-1	TRBJ2-4	few	CSVDVVGKNIQYF	TGCAGCGTTGACGTAGTGGGCAAAAACATTCAGTACTTC
TRBD2	TRBV29-1	TRBJ2-1	NA	CSVRVQAGGRNEQFF	TGCAGCGTTCGTGTTCAAGCGGGAGGACGAAATGAGCAGTTCTTC
NA	TRBV29-1	TRBJ2-7	few	CRLWGEQYF	TGCAGGCTGTGGGGCGAGCAGTACTTC
NA	TRBV30	TRBJ2-2	NA	CAWSVSSWRTGELFF	TGTGCCTGGAGTGTTTCAAGTTGGAGAACCGGGGAGCTGTTTTTT
NA	TRBV10-3	TRBJ2-2	NA	CAISGLTGELFF	TGTGCCATCAGTGGTCTCACCGGGGAGCTGTTTTTT
NA	TRBV11-2	TRBJ1-1	NA	CASSLQGKGTEAFF	TGTGCCAGCAGCTTACAGGGGAAAGGCACTGAAGCTTTCTTT
NA	TRBV23-1	TRBJ2-1	NA	CASSQPVTGYGEQFF	TGCGCCAGCAGTCAACCCGTAACAGGGTACGGTGAGCAGTTCTTC
NA	TRBV7-9	TRBJ2-5	NA	CASSLAGGFETQYF	TGTGCCAGCAGCTTAGCGGGGGGATTCGAGACCCAGTACTTC
NA	TRBV29-1	TRBJ2-1	few	CSVVGRAYNEQFF	TGCAGCGTTGTGGGCAGGGCCTACAATGAGCAGTTCTTC
TRBD1	TRBV28	TRBJ2-1	few	CASSSPGTGGYNEQFF	TGTGCCAGCAGTTCCCCAGGGACAGGGGGCTACAATGAGCAGTTCTTC
TRBD2	TRBV29-1	TRBJ2-1	few	CSTAWGVAGAEQFF	TGCAGCACCGCTTGGGGGGTAGCGGGAGCTGAGCAGTTCTTC
NA	TRBV29-1	TRBJ2-5	few	CSVEEFKGETQYF	TGCAGCGTTGAAGAATTCAAGGGGGAGACCCAGTACTTC
TRBD1	TRBV7-2	TRBJ2-3	few	CASSLAIGQGLDTQYF	TGTGCCAGCAGCTTAGCGATAGGACAGGGATTAGATACGCAGTATTTT
TRBD1	TRBV2	TRBJ1-2	NA	CASSELRRGQGFGYTF	TGTGCCAGCAGTGAATTGCGGCGTGGACAGGGATTTGGCTACACCTTC
NA	TRBV28	TRBJ2-3	many	CASRDTTGVNTQYF	TGTGCCAGCAGGGACACGACCGGGGTAAATACGCAGTATTTT
TRBD2	TRBV7-9	TRBJ2-3	few	CASSSTGLAGADTQYF	TGTGCCAGCAGCTCGACGGGACTAGCGGGAGCAGATACGCAGTATTTT
NA	TRBV30	TRBJ1-1	NA	CAWSRSEGAFF	TGTGCCTGGAGTCGATCCGAGGGAGCTTTCTTT
TRBD2	TRBV30	TRBJ2-7	few	CAWSVASGGYEQYF	TGTGCCTGGAGTGTAGCTAGCGGGGGCTACGAGCAGTACTTC
NA	TRBV10-2	TRBJ1-1	once	CASSSMGGITEAFF	TGCGCCAGCAGCAGCATGGGGGGGATCACTGAAGCTTTCTTT
NA	TRBV30	TRBJ2-6	NA	CAWSVPRLTRANVLTF	TGTGCCTGGAGTGTACCTAGGCTAACTAGGGCCAACGTCCTGACTTTC
TRBD1	TRBV29-1	TRBJ2-5	NA	CSLIKTGQETQYF	TGCAGTCTTATAAAGACAGGGCAAGAGACCCAGTACTTC
NA	TRBV29-1	TRBJ2-7	NA	CSVVHGSFYEQYF	TGCAGCGTTGTGCACGGGAGTTTCTACGAGCAGTACTTC
NA	TRBV28	TRBJ2-7	few	CASTPDRLEQYF	TGTGCCAGCACCCCGGACCGGCTCGAGCAGTACTTC
NA	TRBV29-1	TRBJ2-3	few	CSVDGTDTQYF	TGCAGCGTTGATGGAACAGATACGCAGTATTTT
NA	TRBV30	TRBJ2-3	NA	CAWSVRADTQYF	TGTGCCTGGAGTGTAAGGGCGGATACGCAGTATTTT
NA	TRBV29-1	TRBJ2-5	few	CSGQQDTQYF	TGCAGCGGGCAACAGGACACGCAGTACTTC
NA	TRBV5-6	TRBJ2-5	NA	CASSFQETQYF	TGTGCCAGCAGCTTCCAAGAGACCCAGTACTTC
NA	TRBV29-1	TRBJ1-5	few	CSARTVGLNQPQHF	TGCAGCGCTCGGACAGTTGGACTCAATCAGCCCCAGCATTTT
NA	TRBV29-1	TRBJ1-1	NA	CSVESGYTEAFF	TGCAGCGTTGAGAGTGGGTACACTGAAGCTTTCTTT
TRBD2	TRBV4-3	TRBJ2-7	once	CASSQETSVTYEQYF	TGCGCCAGCAGCCAAGAGACTAGCGTCACCTACGAGCAGTACTTC
NA	TRBV9	TRBJ2-3	NA	CASSGRDTQYF	TGTGCCAGCAGCGGCAGAGATACGCAGTATTTT
NA	TRBV30	TRBJ2-1	NA	CAWNRWGSYNEQFF	TGTGCCTGGAATCGGTGGGGGTCCTACAATGAGCAGTTCTTC
TRBD2	TRBV30	TRBJ2-3	NA	CAWSVLRGGTDTQYF	TGTGCCTGGAGTGTTCTGCGGGGGGGCACAGATACGCAGTATTTT
NA	TRBV7-2	TRBJ2-5	NA	CASSSRLTSRETQYF	TGTGCCAGCAGCTCCCGCCTAACTTCCCGAGAGACCCAGTACTTC
NA	TRBV6-1	TRBJ2-7	NA	CASSPLPVGYEQYF	TGTGCCAGCAGCCCCCTTCCTGTTGGCTACGAGCAGTACTTC
TRBD1	TRBV29-1	TRBJ2-3	NA	CSARDSLTDTQYF	TGCAGCGCTCGGGACAGCCTCACAGATACGCAGTATTTT
NA	TRBV28	TRBJ1-6	few	CASSFPGARRSSPLHF	TGTGCCAGCAGTTTCCCCGGGGCCAGACGATCATCACCCCTCCACTTT
TRBD1	TRBV11-2	TRBJ2-3	NA	CASRGGQGADTQYF	TGTGCCTCCAGAGGGGGACAGGGGGCAGATACGCAGTATTTT
NA	TRBV29-1	TRBJ1-1	NA	CSVEGLMNTEAFF	TGCAGCGTTGAGGGTCTCATGAACACTGAAGCTTTCTTT
TRBD1	TRBV30	TRBJ1-2	once	CAWSDFSGQGYTF	TGTGCCTGGAGTGACTTTTCGGGACAGGGGTACACCTTC
TRBD1	TRBV6-5	TRBJ2-7	NA	CASSPPTGGYEQYF	TGTGCCAGCAGCCCCCCTACAGGGGGCTACGAGCAGTACTTC
NA	TRBV29-1	TRBJ2-5	few	CSVGGSSPQETQYF	TGCAGCGTCGGGGGCAGCAGCCCCCAAGAGACCCAGTACTTC
NA	TRBV6-5	TRBJ2-7	once	CASSSARGSYEQYF	TGTGCCAGCAGTAGCGCCCGGGGTTCCTACGAGCAGTACTTC
TRBD2	TRBV29-1	TRBJ2-1	NA	CSVEQFLAAEQFF	TGCAGCGTTGAGCAATTTCTAGCGGCTGAGCAGTTCTTC
NA	TRBV28	TRBJ2-5	few	CASREGTSPGETQYF	TGTGCCAGCAGGGAAGGGACATCCCCGGGAGAGACCCAGTACTTC
NA	TRBV7-9	TRBJ1-1	NA	CASSLNSPNTEAFF	TGTGCCAGCAGCTTAAACAGTCCGAACACTGAAGCTTTCTTT
NA	TRBV30	TRBJ2-1	NA	CAWSPPLTASYNEQFF	TGTGCCTGGAGTCCACCTCTTACAGCTTCCTACAATGAGCAGTTCTTC
NA	TRBV10-3	TRBJ1-4	NA	CAISESLEKLFF	TGTGCCATCAGTGAGTCTTTAGAAAAACTGTTTTTT
TRBD1	TRBV29-1	TRBJ2-3	few	CSVGTGEGTDTQYF	TGCAGCGTCGGGACAGGGGAGGGGACAGATACGCAGTATTTT
TRBD1	TRBV19	TRBJ2-1	NA	CASSLGQGAAYNEQFF	TGTGCCAGTAGTCTAGGACAGGGAGCTGCCTACAATGAGCAGTTCTTC
TRBD1	TRBV29-1	TRBJ1-4	NA	CSVADRETNEKLFF	TGCAGCGTTGCGGACAGGGAGACTAATGAAAAACTGTTTTTT
NA	TRBV5-1	TRBJ2-1	once	CASSEGSLAWEQFF	TGCGCCAGCAGCGAGGGTAGCTTGGCGTGGGAGCAGTTCTTC
NA	TRBV25-1	TRBJ1-5	NA	CASSDSNQPQHF	TGTGCCAGCAGCGACAGTAATCAGCCCCAGCATTTT
TRBD2	TRBV29-1	TRBJ2-3	NA	CSVASGERKSTDTQYF	TGCAGCGTAGCTAGCGGAGAACGCAAAAGCACAGATACGCAGTATTTT